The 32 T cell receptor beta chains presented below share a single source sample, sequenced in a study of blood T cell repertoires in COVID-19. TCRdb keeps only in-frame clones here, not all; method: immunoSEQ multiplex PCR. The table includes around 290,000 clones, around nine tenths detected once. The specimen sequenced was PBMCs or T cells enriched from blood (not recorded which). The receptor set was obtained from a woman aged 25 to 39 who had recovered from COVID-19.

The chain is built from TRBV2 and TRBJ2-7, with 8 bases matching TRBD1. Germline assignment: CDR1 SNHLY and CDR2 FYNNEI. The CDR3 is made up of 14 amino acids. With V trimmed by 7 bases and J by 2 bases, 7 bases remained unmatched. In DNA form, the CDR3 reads TGTGCCAGCACCCACGACAGGGGAGCCTACGAGCAGTACTTC. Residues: CASTHDRGAYEQYF.

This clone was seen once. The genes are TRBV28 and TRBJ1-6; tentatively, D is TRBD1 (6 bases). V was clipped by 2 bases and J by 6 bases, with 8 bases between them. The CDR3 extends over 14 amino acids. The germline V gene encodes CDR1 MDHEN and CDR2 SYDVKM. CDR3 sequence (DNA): TGTGCCAGCAGTTTAACAGGGTCTAATTCACCCCTCCACTTT. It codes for CASSLTGSNSPLHF. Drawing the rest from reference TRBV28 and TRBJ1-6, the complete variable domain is DVKVTQSSRYLVKRTGEKVFLECVQDMDHENMFWYRQDPGLGLRLIYFSYDVKMKEKGDIPEGYSVSREKKERFSLILESASTNQTSMYLCASSLTGSNSPLHFGNGTRLTVT.

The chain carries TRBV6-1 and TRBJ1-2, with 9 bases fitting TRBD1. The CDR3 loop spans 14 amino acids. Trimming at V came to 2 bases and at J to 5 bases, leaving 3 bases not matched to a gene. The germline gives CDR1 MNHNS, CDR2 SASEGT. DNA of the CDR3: TGTGCCAGCAGTGAATTGGGGACAGGGTATGGCTACACCTTC. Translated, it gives CASSELGTGYGYTF.

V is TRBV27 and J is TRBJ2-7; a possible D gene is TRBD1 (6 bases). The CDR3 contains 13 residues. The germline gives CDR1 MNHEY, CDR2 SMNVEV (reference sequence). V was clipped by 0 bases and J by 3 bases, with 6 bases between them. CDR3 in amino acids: CASSLSDSYEQYF. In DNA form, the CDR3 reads TGTGCCAGCAGTTTATCGGACAGCTACGAGCAGTACTTC.

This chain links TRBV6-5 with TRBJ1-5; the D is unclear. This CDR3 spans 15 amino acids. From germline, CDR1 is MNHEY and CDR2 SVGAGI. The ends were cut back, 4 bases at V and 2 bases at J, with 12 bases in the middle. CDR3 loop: CASSLLALGNQPQHF. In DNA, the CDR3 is TGTGCCAGCAGTTTACTAGCTTTGGGCAATCAGCCCCAGCATTTT.

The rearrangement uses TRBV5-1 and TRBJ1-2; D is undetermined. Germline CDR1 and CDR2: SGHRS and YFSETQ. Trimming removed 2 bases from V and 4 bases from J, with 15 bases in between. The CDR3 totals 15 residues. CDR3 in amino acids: CASSFTLDTAYGYTF. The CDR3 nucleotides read TGCGCCAGCAGCTTCACTCTTGACACAGCCTATGGCTACACCTTC.

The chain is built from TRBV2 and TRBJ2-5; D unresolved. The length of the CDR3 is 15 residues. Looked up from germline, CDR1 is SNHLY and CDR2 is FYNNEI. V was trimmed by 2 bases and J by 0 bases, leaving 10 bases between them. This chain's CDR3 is CASSERKAYQETQYF. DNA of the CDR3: TGTGCCAGCAGTGAAAGGAAAGCGTACCAAGAGACCCAGTACTTC.

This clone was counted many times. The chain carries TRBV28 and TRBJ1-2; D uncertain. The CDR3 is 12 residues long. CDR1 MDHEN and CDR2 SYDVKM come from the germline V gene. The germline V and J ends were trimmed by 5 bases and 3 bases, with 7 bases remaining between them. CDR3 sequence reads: CASSPPHYGYTF. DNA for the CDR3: TGTGCCAGCAGTCCCCCTCACTATGGCTACACCTTC.

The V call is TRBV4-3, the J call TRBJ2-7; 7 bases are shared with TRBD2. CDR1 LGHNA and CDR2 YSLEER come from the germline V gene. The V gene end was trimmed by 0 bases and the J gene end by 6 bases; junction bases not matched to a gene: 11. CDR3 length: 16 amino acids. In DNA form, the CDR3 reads TGCGCCAGCAGCCAAGATCAAGGCGGGGGATTCGGCGAGCAGTACTTC. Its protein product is CASSQDQGGGFGEQYF.

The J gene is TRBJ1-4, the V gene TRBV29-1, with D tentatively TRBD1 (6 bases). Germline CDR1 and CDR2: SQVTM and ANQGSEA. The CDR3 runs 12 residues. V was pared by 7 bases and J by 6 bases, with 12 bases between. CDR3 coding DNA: TGCAGCGGGGGGGACATCTATGAAAAACTGTTTTTT. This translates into CSGGDIYEKLFF.

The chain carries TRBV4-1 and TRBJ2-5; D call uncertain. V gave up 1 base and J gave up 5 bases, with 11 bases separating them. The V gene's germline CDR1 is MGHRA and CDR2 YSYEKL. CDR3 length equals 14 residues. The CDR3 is CASSQVVLSETQYF. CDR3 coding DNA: TGCGCCAGCAGCCAAGTAGTACTTTCGGAGACCCAGTACTTC.

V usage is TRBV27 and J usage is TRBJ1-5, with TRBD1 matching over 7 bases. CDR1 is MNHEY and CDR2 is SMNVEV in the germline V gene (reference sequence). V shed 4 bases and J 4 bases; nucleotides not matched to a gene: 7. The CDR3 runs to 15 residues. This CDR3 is CASSSRPGQNQPQHF. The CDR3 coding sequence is TGTGCCAGCAGTTCCCGACCGGGACAGAATCAGCCCCAGCATTTT.

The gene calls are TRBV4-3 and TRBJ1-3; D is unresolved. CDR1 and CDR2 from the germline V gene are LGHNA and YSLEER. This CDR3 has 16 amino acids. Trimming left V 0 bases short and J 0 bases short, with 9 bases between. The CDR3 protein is CASSQDPDSSGNTIYF. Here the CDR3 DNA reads TGCGCCAGCAGCCAAGATCCGGACTCCTCTGGAAACACCATATATTTT.

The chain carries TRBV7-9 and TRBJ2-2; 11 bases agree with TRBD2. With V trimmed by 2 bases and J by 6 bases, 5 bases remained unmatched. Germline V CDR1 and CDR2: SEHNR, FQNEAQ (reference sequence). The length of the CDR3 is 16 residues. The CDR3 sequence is CASSLIALAGAGELFF. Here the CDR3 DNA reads TGTGCCAGCAGCTTAATCGCACTAGCGGGAGCCGGGGAGCTGTTTTTT.

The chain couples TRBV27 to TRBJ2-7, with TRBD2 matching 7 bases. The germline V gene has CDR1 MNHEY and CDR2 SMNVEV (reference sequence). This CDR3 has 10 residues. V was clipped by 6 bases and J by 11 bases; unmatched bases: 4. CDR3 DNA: TGTGCCAGCAGGGGGGGGGTGGAGTACTTC. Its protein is CASRGGVEYF.

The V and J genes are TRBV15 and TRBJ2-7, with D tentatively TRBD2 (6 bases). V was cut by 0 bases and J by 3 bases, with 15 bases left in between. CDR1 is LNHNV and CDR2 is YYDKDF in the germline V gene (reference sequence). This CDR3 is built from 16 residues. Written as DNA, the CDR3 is TGTGCCACCAGCAGAGACCGATGGGGGGAGGACTACGAGCAGTACTTC. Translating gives CATSRDRWGEDYEQYF.

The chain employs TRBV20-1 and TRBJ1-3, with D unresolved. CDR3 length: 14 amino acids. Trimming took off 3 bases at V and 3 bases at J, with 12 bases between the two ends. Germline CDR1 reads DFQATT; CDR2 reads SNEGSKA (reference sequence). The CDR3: CSASSGSSGNTIYF. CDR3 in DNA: TGCAGTGCTAGTTCAGGTTCAAGTGGAAACACCATATATTTT.

CDR3 nucleotides: TGTGCCAGTAGTACCTCACTCAATCAGCCCCAGCATTTT. Translation: CASSTSLNQPQHF. The chain combines TRBV19 with TRBJ1-5; D gene ambiguous. The CDR3 has 13 amino acids. V was shortened by 4 bases and J by 3 bases, with 7 bases between the two germline ends. The germline CDR1 and CDR2 sequences are LNHDA and SQIVND (reference sequence).

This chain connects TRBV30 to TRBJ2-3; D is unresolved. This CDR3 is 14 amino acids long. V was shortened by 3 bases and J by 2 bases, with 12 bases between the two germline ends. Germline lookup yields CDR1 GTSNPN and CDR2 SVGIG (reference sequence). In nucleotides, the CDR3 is TGTGCCTGGAGAGGAGTGGTGTCCACAGATACGCAGTATTTT. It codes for CAWRGVVSTDTQYF.

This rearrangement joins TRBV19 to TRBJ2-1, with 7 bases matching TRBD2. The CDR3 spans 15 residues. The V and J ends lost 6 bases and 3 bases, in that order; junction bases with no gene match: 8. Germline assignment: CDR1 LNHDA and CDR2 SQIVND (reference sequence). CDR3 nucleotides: TGTGCCAGTAGATGGGGCGGGAGCCTCTACAATGAGCAGTTCTTC. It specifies CASRWGGSLYNEQFF.

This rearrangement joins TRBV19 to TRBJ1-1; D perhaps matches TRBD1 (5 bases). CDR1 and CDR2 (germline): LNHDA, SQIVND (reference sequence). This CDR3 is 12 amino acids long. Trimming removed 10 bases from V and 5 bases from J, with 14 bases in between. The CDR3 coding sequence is TGTGCCACCTTCGACGGGGGTACTGAAGCTTTCTTT. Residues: CATFDGGTEAFF.

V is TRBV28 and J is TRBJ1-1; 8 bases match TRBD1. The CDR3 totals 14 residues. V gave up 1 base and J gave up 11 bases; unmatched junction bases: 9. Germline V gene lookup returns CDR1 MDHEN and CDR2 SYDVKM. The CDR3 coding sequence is TGTGCCAGCAGTTTATCCCAGGGGGCGGGCGTGGCTTTCTTT. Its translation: CASSLSQGAGVAFF.

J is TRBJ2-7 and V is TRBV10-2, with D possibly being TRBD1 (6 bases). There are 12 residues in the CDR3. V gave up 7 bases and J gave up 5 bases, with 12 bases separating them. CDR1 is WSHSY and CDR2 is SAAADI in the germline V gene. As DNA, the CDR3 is TGCGCCAGCACCCAGGGGATCAACGAGCAGTACTTC. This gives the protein CASTQGINEQYF.

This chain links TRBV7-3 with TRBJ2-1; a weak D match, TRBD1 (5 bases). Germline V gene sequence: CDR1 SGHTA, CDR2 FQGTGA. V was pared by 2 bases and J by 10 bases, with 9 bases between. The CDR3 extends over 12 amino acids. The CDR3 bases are TGTGCCAGCAGCTTAGGGGCCAGAGAGCAGTTCTTC. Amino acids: CASSLGAREQFF.

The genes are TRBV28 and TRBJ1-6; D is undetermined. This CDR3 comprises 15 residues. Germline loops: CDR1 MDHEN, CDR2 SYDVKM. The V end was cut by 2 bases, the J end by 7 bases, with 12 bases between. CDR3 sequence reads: CASSLLGSGNSPLHF. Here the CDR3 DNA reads TGTGCCAGCAGTTTACTAGGGTCGGGGAATTCACCCCTCCACTTT.

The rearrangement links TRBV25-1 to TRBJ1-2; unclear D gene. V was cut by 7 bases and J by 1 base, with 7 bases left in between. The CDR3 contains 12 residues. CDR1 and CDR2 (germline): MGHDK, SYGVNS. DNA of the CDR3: TGTGCCAGCACCGACAATAACTATGGCTACACCTTC. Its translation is CASTDNNYGYTF.

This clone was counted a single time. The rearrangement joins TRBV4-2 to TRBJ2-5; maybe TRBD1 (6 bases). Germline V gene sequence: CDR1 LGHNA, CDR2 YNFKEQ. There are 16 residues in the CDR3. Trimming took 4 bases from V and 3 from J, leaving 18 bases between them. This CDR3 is CASSPRQGGAEETQYF. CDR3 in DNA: TGTGCCAGCAGCCCCCGCCAAGGGGGAGCAGAAGAGACCCAGTACTTC.

The DNA for the CDR3 is TGTGCCAGCAGTTTAGGGGGAGCGGGACCAGATACGCAGTATTTT. Translation gives CASSLGGAGPDTQYF. This chain links TRBV28 with TRBJ2-3; 7 bases are shared with TRBD2. Unmatched junction bases numbered 6, after V lost 2 bases and J lost 4 bases. Germline CDR1 reads MDHEN; CDR2 reads SYDVKM. The CDR3 sequence is 15 residues long.

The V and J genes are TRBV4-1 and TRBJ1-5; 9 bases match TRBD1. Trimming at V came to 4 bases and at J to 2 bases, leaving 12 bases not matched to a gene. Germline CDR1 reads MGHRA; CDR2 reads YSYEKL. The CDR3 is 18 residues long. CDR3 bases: TGCGCCAGCAGCCCTACGGACAGGGGCCCCTCGGGCAATCAGCCCCAGCATTTT. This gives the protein CASSPTDRGPSGNQPQHF.

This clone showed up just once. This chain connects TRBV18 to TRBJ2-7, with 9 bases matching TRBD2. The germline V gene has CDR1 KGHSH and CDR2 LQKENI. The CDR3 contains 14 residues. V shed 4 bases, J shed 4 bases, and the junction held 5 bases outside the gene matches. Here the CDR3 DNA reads TGTGCCAGCTCACATAGCGGGGGAGGTTACGAGCAGTACTTC. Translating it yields CASSHSGGGYEQYF. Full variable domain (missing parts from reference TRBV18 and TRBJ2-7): NAGVMQNPRHLVRRRGQEARLRCSPMKGHSHVYWYRQLPEEGLKFMVYLQKENIIDESGMPKERFSAEFPKEGPSILRIQQVVRGDSAAYFCASSHSGGGYEQYFGPGTRLTVT.

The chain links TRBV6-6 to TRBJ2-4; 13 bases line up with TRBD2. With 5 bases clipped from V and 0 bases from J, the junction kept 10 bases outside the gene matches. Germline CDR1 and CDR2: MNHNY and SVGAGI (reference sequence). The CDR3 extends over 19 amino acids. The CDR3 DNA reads TGTGCCAGCAGTCACACAGGACTAGCGGGAGAACTAGCCAAAAACATTCAGTACTTC. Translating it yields CASSHTGLAGELAKNIQYF.

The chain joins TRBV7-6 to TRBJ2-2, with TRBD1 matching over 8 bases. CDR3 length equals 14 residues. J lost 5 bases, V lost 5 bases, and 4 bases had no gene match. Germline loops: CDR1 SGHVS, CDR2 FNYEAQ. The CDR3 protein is CASSPDRVTGELFF. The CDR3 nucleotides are TGTGCCAGCAGCCCGGACAGGGTTACCGGGGAGCTGTTTTTT. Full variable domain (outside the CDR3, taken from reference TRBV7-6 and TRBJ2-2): GAGVSQSPRYKVTKRGQDVALRCDPISGHVSLYWYRQALGQGPEFLTYFNYEAQQDKSGLPNDRFSAERPEGSISTLTIQRTEQRDSAMYRCASSPDRVTGELFFGEGSRLTVL.